These 28 T cell receptor beta chains came from one sample sequenced in a study of control samples from healthy donors and cancer patients. Some clones are missing from TCRdb's copy, which holds only in-frame ones; the method was immunoSEQ multiplex PCR. The sample lists 100,000 to 120,000 clones, 70% to 85% seen once, with approximately 7% in the top ten. Sequencing used blood. Receptors originate from a man younger than 35 in good health.

This clone came up once. The chain recombines TRBV4-3 with TRBJ2-7, with D possibly matching TRBD2 (5 bases). The CDR3 is 17 amino acids. V was clipped by 4 bases and J by 4 bases, with 23 bases between them. Germline V gives CDR1 LGHNA, CDR2 YSLEER. As DNA, the CDR3 is TGCGCCAGCAGCCCCTTTGGGTGGGGAGATGGGAAATACGAGCAGTACTTC. The encoded protein is CASSPFGWGDGKYEQYF.

This clone was recorded only once. The gene calls are TRBV10-3 and TRBJ1-1, with a possible D match to TRBD1 (5 bases). Germline V gives CDR1 ENHRY, CDR2 SYGVKD. The germline V and J ends were trimmed by 5 bases and 5 bases, with 15 bases remaining between them. This CDR3 has 14 residues. Here the CDR3 reads CAISRWGAGTEAFF. Here the CDR3 DNA reads TGTGCCATCAGTCGTTGGGGCGCGGGAACTGAAGCTTTCTTT.

The chain links TRBV2 to TRBJ1-1; 10 bases are a match to TRBD1. Germline V gene data show CDR1 as SNHLY and CDR2 as FYNNEI. Trimming cost V 4 bases and J 4 bases; bases outside gene matches: 9. The CDR3 is made up of 16 amino acids. For the CDR3, the DNA is TGTGCCAGCAGTGGTTCAGACAGGGGGCGCGGCACTGAAGCTTTCTTT. Residues: CASSGSDRGRGTEAFF.

This chain links TRBV7-9 with TRBJ2-6; 12 bases fit TRBD1. This CDR3 contains 20 residues. J was trimmed by 1 base and V by 5 bases; bases with no gene match: 12. Looked up from germline, CDR1 is SEHNR and CDR2 is FQNEAQ (reference sequence). CDR3 protein: CASSKTTTGQGASGANVLTF. For the CDR3, the DNA is TGTGCCAGCAGCAAGACCACTACGGGACAGGGGGCATCTGGGGCCAACGTCCTGACTTTC.

The rearrangement links TRBV5-1 to TRBJ1-1; 8 bases align to TRBD1. The CDR3 covers 13 residues. J lost 6 bases, V lost 4 bases, and 5 bases had no gene match. Looked up from germline, CDR1 is SGHRS and CDR2 is YFSETQ. CDR3 in DNA: TGCGCCAGCAGCACAGGGGGTATACCTGAAGCTTTCTTT. It encodes CASSTGGIPEAFF.

This rearrangement joins TRBV19 to TRBJ1-3; no definite D call. This CDR3 region has 15 residues. From germline, CDR1 is LNHDA and CDR2 SQIVND (reference sequence). V was clipped by 7 bases and J by 0 bases, with 13 bases between them. CDR3 amino acids: CASNSGSISGNTIYF. CDR3 coding DNA: TGTGCCAGTAATTCCGGGAGCATCTCTGGAAACACCATATATTTT.

Turning to this clone: A read error may account for a junction end that differs from germline. The chain uses TRBV3-1 (or the pseudogene TRBV3-2) and TRBJ2-1; TRBD2 might be the D (6 bases). CDR3 size: 13 residues. Germline CDR1 and CDR2: LGHDT and YNNKEL (reference sequence). CDR3 in DNA: TGTGCCAGCAGCCAAGCGGAGGGCCACCTAAGCGTCTTC. It codes for CASSQAEGHLSVF.

CDR3 sequence: CASSEGTRTEAFF. The CDR3 nucleotides read TGTGCCAGCAGTGAAGGGACGAGAACTGAAGCTTTCTTT. This chain joins TRBV2 and TRBJ1-1; D not certain. Germline lookup yields CDR1 SNHLY and CDR2 FYNNEI. Deletions cut 1 base from V and 5 bases from J, with 8 bases between. The CDR3 consists of 13 residues.

This clone appeared a single time. The V gene is TRBV30, the J gene TRBJ1-3, with D possibly matching TRBD1 (5 bases). Trimming cost V 0 bases and J 0 bases, with 9 bases left between them. Germline assignment: CDR1 GTSNPN and CDR2 SVGIG (reference sequence). This CDR3 is 15 amino acids long. The CDR3: CAWSVRVSSGNTIYF. CDR3 sequence (DNA): TGTGCCTGGAGTGTCAGGGTTAGCTCTGGAAACACCATATATTTT.

This rearrangement joins TRBV19 to TRBJ2-1; the D is unclear. Germline V CDR1 and CDR2: LNHDA, SQIVND (reference sequence). Between the trimmed V and J ends, which lost 0 bases and 7 bases, there was a span of 10 bases. This CDR3 is 14 amino acids long. The CDR3 coding sequence is TGTGCCAGTAGTATAGATTCCGGGCATAATGAGCAGTTCTTC. Protein sequence: CASSIDSGHNEQFF.

The chain combines TRBV4-2 with TRBJ2-1, with D hard to call. This CDR3 is 13 amino acids long. V lost 0 bases and J lost 11, with 11 bases in between. The germline gives CDR1 LGHNA, CDR2 YNFKEQ. The CDR3: CASSQDRGLKQFF. Written as DNA, the CDR3 is TGTGCCAGCAGCCAAGATCGCGGTTTAAAGCAGTTCTTC.

The rearrangement joins TRBV4-1 to TRBJ1-2; D gene unclear. The ends were cut back, 0 bases at V and 7 bases at J, with 9 bases in the middle. The CDR3 spans 13 residues. Germline CDR1 reads MGHRA; CDR2 reads YSYEKL. CDR3 coding DNA: TGCGCCAGCAGCCAAGATGTCGGGGTTGGCTACACCTTC. The encoded protein is CASSQDVGVGYTF.

This clone was counted between two and nine times. This chain links TRBV7-2 with TRBJ2-7, with TRBD1 as a possible D gene (7 bases). The ends were cut back, 4 bases at V and 4 bases at J, with 20 bases in the middle. The CDR3 sequence is 16 residues long. From germline, CDR1 is SGHTA and CDR2 FQGNSA. Written as DNA, the CDR3 is TGTGCCAGCAGCTCGACAGGGAGGAAGGACGGGTACGAGCAGTACGTC. It specifies CASSSTGRKDGYEQYV.

V usage is TRBV6-1 and J usage is TRBJ1-1; D possibly corresponds to TRBD1 (5 bases). The CDR3 has 13 residues. The V gene's germline CDR1 is MNHNS and CDR2 SASEGT. V was shortened by 3 bases and J by 5 bases, with 10 bases between the two germline ends. The CDR3 region is CASSESGRTEAFF. The CDR3 nucleotides read TGTGCCAGCAGTGAGTCAGGGCGGACTGAAGCTTTCTTT.

This clone was seen just once. The J gene is TRBJ2-7, the V gene TRBV11-1; D possibly matches TRBD1 or TRBD2 (5 bases each). Germline V gene lookup returns CDR1 SGHAT and CDR2 FQDESV (reference sequence). This CDR3 spans 15 amino acids. Trimming took off 5 bases at V and 2 bases at J, with 16 bases between the two ends. The CDR3 DNA sequence: TGTGCCAGCAGCCCCGGGACCCGGGGCACCTACGAGCAGTACTTC. It translates to CASSPGTRGTYEQYF. Looking up the rest from reference TRBV11-1 and TRBJ2-7 gives the full variable domain: EAEVAQSPRYKITEKSQAVAFWCDPISGHATLYWYRQILGQGPELLVQFQDESVVDDSQLPKDRFSAERLKGVDSTLKIQPAELGDSAMYLCASSPGTRGTYEQYFGPGTRLTVT.

For the CDR3, the DNA is TGCGCCAGCAGCTTGGGAACCCATACCCAAGAGACCCAGTACTTC. Its protein is CASSLGTHTQETQYF. This sequence joins TRBV5-1 and TRBJ2-5; D uncertain. V was clipped by 0 bases and J by 1 base, with 10 bases between them. Germline V gene lookup returns CDR1 SGHRS and CDR2 YFSETQ. The CDR3 is 15 residues long.

The rearrangement joins TRBV4-3 to TRBJ2-3; 7 bases line up with TRBD1. Unmatched junction bases numbered 7, after V lost 1 base and J lost 6 bases. CDR1 and CDR2 from the germline V gene are LGHNA and YSLEER. The CDR3 extends over 15 amino acids. The CDR3 region is CASSQGQGPRDTQYF. In nucleotides, the CDR3 is TGCGCCAGCAGCCAAGGACAGGGACCTCGCGATACGCAGTATTTT.

Judged by abundance, this clone is medium-sized. The chain links TRBV7-6 to TRBJ2-7; TRBD1 is a possible D gene (6 bases). Germline lookup yields CDR1 SGHVS and CDR2 FNYEAQ. V shed 4 bases and J shed 7 bases, with 14 bases lying between them. The CDR3 length is 13 residues. The CDR3: CASSSRTEGEQYF. CDR3 DNA: TGTGCCAGCAGCTCCAGGACAGAGGGAGAGCAGTACTTC.

The chain joins TRBV15 to TRBJ2-1; 10 nucleotides match TRBD2. The CDR3 length is 13 residues. Looked up from germline, CDR1 is LNHNV and CDR2 is YYDKDF (reference sequence). V gave up 5 bases and J gave up 9 bases; unmatched junction bases: 4. This chain's CDR3 is CATSRTSGSEQFF. The CDR3 coding sequence is TGTGCCACCAGCCGGACTAGCGGAAGTGAGCAGTTCTTC.

A word on this clone: The same CDR3 also results from other DNA sequences found in this sample. The chain uses TRBV28 and TRBJ1-2; 8 nucleotides align to TRBD1. V was pared by 6 bases and J by 6 bases, with 3 bases of the junction left unmatched. CDR3 length equals 12 residues. CDR1 is MDHEN and CDR2 is SYDVKM in the germline V gene. The CDR3 sequence: CASSPGGHGYTF. The CDR3 bases are TGTGCCAGCAGCCCAGGGGGCCATGGCTACACCTTC.

The rearrangement joins TRBV7-6 to TRBJ2-7; D remains unclear. This CDR3 contains 15 residues. Trimming took off 2 bases at V and 2 bases at J, with 13 bases between the two ends. Germline CDR1 reads SGHVS; CDR2 reads FNYEAQ. The CDR3 spells CASSLNIGFPYEQYF. CDR3 sequence (DNA): TGTGCCAGCAGCTTAAATATAGGCTTTCCCTACGAGCAGTACTTC.

The V and J genes are TRBV28 and TRBJ2-3; D is possibly TRBD2 (6 bases). Germline loops: CDR1 MDHEN, CDR2 SYDVKM. CDR3 length: 14 amino acids. V was cut by 4 bases and J by 7 bases, with 15 bases left in between. CDR3 residues: CASSSSYGGYTQYF. The CDR3 coding sequence is TGTGCCAGCAGTTCCTCCTACGGGGGTTATACGCAGTATTTT.

The chain recombines TRBV6-6 with TRBJ2-2; no firm D call. Germline V gene data show CDR1 as MNHNY and CDR2 as SVGAGI (reference sequence). Between the trimmed V and J ends, which lost 0 bases and 0 bases, there was a span of 8 bases. The CDR3 has 16 amino acids. The CDR3 coding sequence is TGTGCCAGCAGTTACTCCCCAGAAGCGAACACCGGGGAGCTGTTTTTT. Protein product: CASSYSPEANTGELFF.

The rearrangement uses TRBV7-2 and TRBJ2-3, with D maybe TRBD2 (6 bases). Trimming removed 5 bases at V and 4 bases at J, with 25 bases between. There are 18 residues in the CDR3. Germline V gene lookup returns CDR1 SGHTA and CDR2 FQGNSA. The CDR3 nucleotides read TGTGCCAGCAGCCGCGGCGGTTTGGCGGGGATGTCGGCAGATACGCAGTATTTT. As protein: CASSRGGLAGMSADTQYF.

V is TRBV3-1 (or the pseudogene TRBV3-2) and J is TRBJ2-7; D assignment may be TRBD1 or TRBD2 (6 bases each). The CDR3 has 16 amino acids. Germline-derived CDR1 and CDR2 are LGHDT and YNNKEL (reference sequence). V was shortened by 4 bases and J by 2 bases, with 18 bases between the two germline ends. The CDR3 loop reads CASSPQIGGLPYEQYF. The CDR3, as DNA: TGTGCCAGCAGCCCCCAAATTGGGGGGCTGCCCTACGAGCAGTACTTC.

J is TRBJ1-2 and V is TRBV28, with 8 nucleotides matching TRBD1. Losses at the gene ends were 4 bases for V and 4 bases for J; bases not matched to a gene: 14. The CDR3 covers 17 residues. The germline gives CDR1 MDHEN, CDR2 SYDVKM. The CDR3 loop reads CASSSNTEDRVVYGYTF. The CDR3 nucleotides read TGTGCCAGCAGTTCAAACACAGAGGACAGGGTTGTCTATGGCTACACCTTC.

This rearrangement joins TRBV28 to TRBJ1-2, with D possibly TRBD1 on 5 matching bases. This CDR3 is 16 amino acids long. The ends were cut back, 1 base at V and 6 bases at J, with 18 bases in the middle. Germline loops: CDR1 MDHEN, CDR2 SYDVKM. The CDR3 is CASSLSKGLFGDGYTF. CDR3 sequence (DNA): TGTGCCAGCAGTTTATCCAAGGGACTCTTTGGGGATGGCTACACCTTC.

The CDR3 DNA reads as TGTGCCAGCAGTTACGGTCCCCTCAATTCACCCCTCCACTTT. As protein: CASSYGPLNSPLHF. V is TRBV28 and J is TRBJ1-6; D is unresolved. The CDR3 sequence is 14 residues long. V lost 4 bases and J 7 bases, leaving 11 bases between the germline ends. Germline values: CDR1 MDHEN, CDR2 SYDVKM. Variable domain in full (rest from reference TRBV28 and TRBJ1-6): DVKVTQSSRYLVKRTGEKVFLECVQDMDHENMFWYRQDPGLGLRLIYFSYDVKMKEKGDIPEGYSVSREKKERFSLILESASTNQTSMYLCASSYGPLNSPLHFGNGTRLTVT.